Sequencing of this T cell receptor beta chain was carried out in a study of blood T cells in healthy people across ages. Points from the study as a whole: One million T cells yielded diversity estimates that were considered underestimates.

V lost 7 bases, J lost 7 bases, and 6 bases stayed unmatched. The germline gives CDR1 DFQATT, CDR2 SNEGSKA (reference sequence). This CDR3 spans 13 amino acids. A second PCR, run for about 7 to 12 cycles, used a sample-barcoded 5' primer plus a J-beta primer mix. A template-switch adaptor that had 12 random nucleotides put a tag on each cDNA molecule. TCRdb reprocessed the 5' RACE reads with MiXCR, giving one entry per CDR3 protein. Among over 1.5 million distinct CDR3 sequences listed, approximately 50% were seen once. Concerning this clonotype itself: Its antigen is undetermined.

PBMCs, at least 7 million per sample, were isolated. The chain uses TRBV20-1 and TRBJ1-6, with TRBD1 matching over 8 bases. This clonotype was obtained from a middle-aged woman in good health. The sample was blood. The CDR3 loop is CSGKGTGNSPLHF. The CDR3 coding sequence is TGCAGTGGGAAGGGGACAGGAAATTCACCCCTCCACTTT.